Listed here are 19 T cell receptor beta chains from one sample, sequenced in a study of identical twins. TCRdb ran MiXCR on the 5' RACE reads and lists one entry per CDR3 protein. The sample consists of 1.5 million to 2 million distinct CDR3 sequences, about 30% of them appearing once. The sequencing sample was made of cord blood. All receptors come from a newborn girl in good health.

This clonotype was seen a handful of times. The gene calls are TRBV7-9 and TRBJ2-4; tentative D call: TRBD1 (6 bases). The DNA end is a closer match to TRBJ2-7, so the J assignment may be wrong. Germline V gene lookup returns CDR1 SEHNR and CDR2 FQNEAQ (reference sequence). The CDR3 is 14 amino acids. CDR3 nucleotides: TGTGCCAGCAGCCTTAGGACAGCCAACTACGAGCAGTACTTC. Amino acids: CASSLRTANYEQYF.

The chain carries TRBV12-3 or TRBV12-4 and TRBJ2-3; 8 nucleotides agree with TRBD2. J gave up 1 base and V 8 bases, and 11 bases lay outside the gene matches. The CDR3 covers 16 residues. Here the CDR3 DNA reads TGTGCCAGCGGACTAGCAGGTGATGCGGGCACAGATACGCAGTATTTT. Amino acid sequence: CASGLAGDAGTDTQYF.

The chain joins TRBV20-1 to TRBJ2-7; no reliable D call. Trimming removed 5 bases from V and 5 bases from J, with 16 bases in between. This CDR3 spans 13 amino acids. Germline loops: CDR1 DFQATT, CDR2 SNEGSKA (reference sequence). CDR3 sequence (DNA): TGCAGTGCTCCTTTGACCCGAGACCACGAGCAGTACTTC. Protein product: CSAPLTRDHEQYF.

This clonotype was picked up a small number of times. This chain links TRBV3-1 with TRBJ2-4; D is ambiguous. The CDR3 spans 15 residues. From germline, CDR1 is LGHDT and CDR2 YNNKEL (reference sequence). The germline V and J ends were trimmed by 2 bases and 2 bases, with 10 bases remaining between them. CDR3 region: CASSQNFWTKNIQYF. The CDR3 coding sequence is TGTGCCAGCAGCCAAAATTTCTGGACCAAAAACATTCAGTACTTC.

In its sample, this clonotype was seen many times. The chain joins TRBV7-9 to TRBJ2-1; D gene uncertain. Trimming pared 2 bases from V and 6 bases from J, leaving 5 bases between. The germline gives CDR1 SEHNR, CDR2 FQNEAQ (reference sequence). The length of the CDR3 is 12 residues. Here the CDR3 reads CASSLSFNEQFF. The CDR3 nucleotides are TGTGCCAGCAGCTTAAGTTTCAATGAGCAGTTCTTC.

This clonotype was picked up a small number of times. It is likely a read error: a sequence one base away is far more abundant. The chain recombines TRBV7-8 with TRBJ2-1; D is uncertain. CDR1 is SGHVS and CDR2 is FQNEAQ in the germline V gene. This CDR3 comprises 12 residues. Here the CDR3 DNA reads TGTGCCAGCAGCTTAGTGTACAATGAGCGGTTCTTC. Translating it yields CASSLVYNERFF.

V and J are TRBV24-1 and TRBJ1-4; 7 bases agree with TRBD1. After removal of 4 bases from V and 10 bases from J, the junction contained 17 bases not matched to a gene. The CDR3 totals 17 residues. The germline V gene encodes CDR1 KGHDR and CDR2 SFDVKD. This CDR3 reads CATSDGDSGLNVVKLFF. The CDR3 bases are TGTGCCACCAGTGACGGGGACAGTGGCCTGAACGTGGTAAAACTGTTTTTT.

This chain joins TRBV30 and TRBJ2-5; D gene uncertain. Trimming shortened V by 2 bases and J by 2 bases, and 9 bases separated the two germline ends. CDR1 is GTSNPN, CDR2 SVGIG, per germline (reference sequence). The CDR3 has 13 residues. CDR3 sequence: CAWSSVGQETQYF. DNA of the CDR3: TGTGCCTGGAGTAGCGTCGGGCAAGAGACCCAGTACTTC.

The genes are TRBV10-2 and TRBJ2-2, with no clear D. The CDR3 runs to 12 residues. Germline-derived CDR1 and CDR2 are WSHSY and SAAADI. V lost 8 bases and J lost 5, with 9 bases in between. CDR3 amino acids: CASGRVTGELFF. DNA for the CDR3: TGCGCCAGCGGACGAGTAACCGGGGAGCTGTTTTTT.

The chain recombines TRBV7-9 with TRBJ2-7; no firm D call. Germline CDR1 SEHNR, CDR2 FQNEAQ (reference sequence). The CDR3 extends over 16 amino acids. V was clipped by 1 base and J by 1 base, with 14 bases between them. The CDR3 loop reads CASSLVDWRTSYEQYF. In DNA form, the CDR3 reads TGTGCCAGCAGCTTAGTTGATTGGCGAACTTCCTACGAGCAGTACTTC.

The rearrangement joins TRBV3-1 to TRBJ2-1; TRBD2 agrees at 8 bases. The J segment lost 0 bases and the V segment lost 0 bases, leaving 4 bases of the junction unmatched. The CDR3 runs 17 residues. Germline V CDR1 and CDR2: LGHDT, YNNKEL (reference sequence). For the CDR3, the DNA is TGTGCCAGCAGCCAAGAGACTAGCGCCCACTCCTACAATGAGCAGTTCTTC. This translates into CASSQETSAHSYNEQFF.

This clonotype turned up a few times. The V gene is TRBV28, the J gene TRBJ2-1; TRBD1 might be the D (6 bases). V gave up 8 bases and J gave up 8 bases, with 19 bases separating them. This CDR3 has 14 amino acids. Germline V gene lookup returns CDR1 MDHEN and CDR2 SYDVKM. The CDR3 DNA follows: TGTGCCAGCGGGGCAGGGGCTAGGTTGTATGAGCAGTTCTTC. As protein: CASGAGARLYEQFF.

This clonotype has at least ten counts. This chain links TRBV29-1 with TRBJ2-7, with D tentatively TRBD1 (5 bases). This CDR3 is 13 amino acids long. V was pared by 7 bases and J by 0 bases, with 13 bases between. Per germline, CDR1 SQVTM and CDR2 ANQGSEA. CDR3: CSAQGQGSYEQYF. CDR3 DNA: TGCAGCGCCCAAGGGCAGGGCTCCTACGAGCAGTACTTC.

V usage is TRBV6-5 and J usage is TRBJ2-1; D is possibly TRBD2 (5 bases). The germline V and J ends were trimmed by 2 bases and 7 bases, with 9 bases remaining between them. The CDR3 length is 13 residues. Per germline, CDR1 MNHEY and CDR2 SVGAGI. CDR3 DNA sequence: TGTGCCAGCAGTTACCTCTCGGGGAATGAGCAGTTCTTC. This codes for CASSYLSGNEQFF.

V and J are TRBV20-1 and TRBJ1-2, with D perhaps matching TRBD1 (6 bases). Germline V lookup: CDR1 DFQATT, CDR2 SNEGSKA (reference sequence). This CDR3 is 17 amino acids long. Trimming removed 4 bases from V and 0 bases from J, with 21 bases in between. CDR3 sequence: CSATGTGKYGANYGYTF. The CDR3 DNA reads TGCAGTGCTACGGGTACAGGGAAATATGGAGCTAACTATGGCTACACCTTC.

The chain recombines TRBV6-6 with TRBJ2-7; TRBD2 agrees at 12 bases. CDR3 length: 14 residues. V was pared by 6 bases and J by 9 bases, with 9 bases of the junction left unmatched. Germline assignment: CDR1 MNHNY and CDR2 SVGAGI (reference sequence). The CDR3 spells CASRLTSGRGVQYF. In DNA form, the CDR3 reads TGTGCCAGCAGACTGACTAGCGGGAGAGGAGTGCAGTACTTC.

This clonotype was detected only a few times. The chain has TRBV2 and TRBJ1-2; D unclear. Trimming stripped 4 bases from V and 0 bases from J, with 12 bases between. The CDR3 runs 15 residues. Germline V lookup: CDR1 SNHLY, CDR2 FYNNEI. The CDR3 loop reads CASSVRGWTNYGYTF. CDR3 in DNA: TGTGCCAGCAGTGTTCGGGGATGGACTAACTATGGCTACACCTTC.

This clonotype was counted at least ten times. The rearrangement joins TRBV5-1 to TRBJ2-5; D gene uncertain. With 1 base removed from V and 5 bases from J, the gap between germline ends came to 18 bases. The germline CDR1 and CDR2 sequences are SGHRS and YFSETQ. The CDR3 runs to 16 residues. For the CDR3, the DNA is TGCGCCAGCAGCTTGAGAATCCTAGGACGTGGGGAGACCCAGTACTTC. It translates to CASSLRILGRGETQYF.

This clonotype was counted at least ten times. Sequence at one end of the junction differs from germline and may be a read error. The rearrangement joins TRBV5-1 to TRBJ2-7; the match to TRBD1 covers 9 bases. CDR3 length: 15 residues. CDR1 is SGHRS, CDR2 YFSETQ, per germline. The CDR3 reads CASSLTGTGTYEQYF. The CDR3 nucleotides read TGTGCCAGCAGCTTGACCGGGACAGGGACCTACGAGCAGTACTTC.